The 17 T cell receptor beta chains below come from one sample, sequenced in a study of T cell repertoires in cytomegalovirus infection. TCRdb redid the calling of the reads with MiXCR, one entry per CDR3 protein. The table has about 270,000 distinct CDR3 sequences, 20% to 25% seen once. Antigens of these TCRs are unknown. The sample consisted of cultured PBMCs, taken from culture after CMV antigen stimulation. The receptor source for this set is a human donor in good health (CMV status not recorded). Some clones in this sample may be carry-over from other donors' samples.

This clonotype was counted ten times or more. The gene calls are TRBV7-2 and TRBJ2-5; 10 bases map to TRBD2. V lost 1 base and J lost 3; bases outside the gene matches: 2. The CDR3 runs 15 residues. Germline V lookup: CDR1 SGHTA, CDR2 FQGNSA. The CDR3 protein is CASSLGTSGKETQYF. The CDR3 nucleotides read TGTGCCAGCAGCTTAGGAACTAGCGGGAAAGAGACCCAGTACTTC.

The V gene is TRBV12-3 or TRBV12-4, the J gene TRBJ2-1; possibly TRBD1 for D (5 bases). The CDR3 extends over 17 amino acids. V was clipped by 3 bases and J by 5 bases, with 20 bases between them. As DNA, the CDR3 is TGTGCCAGCAGTTTGTCTATCTTGAAGGGGTCTGACAATGAGCAGTTCTTC. As protein: CASSLSILKGSDNEQFF.

This clonotype was seen a handful of times. The chain links TRBV3-1 to TRBJ1-1; 7 nucleotides match TRBD1. CDR3 length: 14 residues. Germline V gene sequence: CDR1 LGHDT, CDR2 YNNKEL (reference sequence). Germline trimming cut 5 bases from V and 4 bases from J; bases unmatched to any gene: 7. The CDR3 region has the DNA TGTGCCAGCAGCGCCAGGGGGTCGGGCACTGAAGCTTTCTTT. It specifies CASSARGSGTEAFF.

This clonotype was counted ten times or more. This sequence joins TRBV6-1 and TRBJ2-5, with no clear D. CDR3 size: 11 residues. CDR1 MNHNS and CDR2 SASEGT come from the germline V gene. V lost 7 bases to trimming and J lost 5 bases, with 8 bases between them. The CDR3, as DNA: TGTGCCAGCATAATGGTGGAGACCCAGTACTTC. Encoded protein: CASIMVETQYF.

The chain has TRBV6-6 and TRBJ2-7; D is perhaps TRBD1 (6 bases). Trimming pared 6 bases from V and 3 bases from J, leaving 18 bases between. CDR1 and CDR2 from the germline V gene are MNHNY and SVGAGI (reference sequence). CDR3 size: 15 residues. This CDR3 reads CASSLKDSHHYEQYV. DNA of the CDR3: TGTGCCAGCAGCTTAAAGGACAGCCACCACTACGAGCAGTACGTC.

The chain links TRBV4-1 to TRBJ2-1; the match to TRBD2 covers 16 bases. Germline CDR1 reads MGHRA; CDR2 reads YSYEKL. J gave up 15 bases and V 3 bases, and 5 bases lay outside the gene matches. This CDR3 comprises 14 residues. The CDR3 is CASSHGTSGRAWFF. For the CDR3, the DNA is TGCGCCAGCAGCCACGGGACTAGCGGGAGGGCCTGGTTCTTC.

This clonotype was picked up many times. The V and J genes are TRBV7-9 and TRBJ1-1; 7 nucleotides match TRBD1. CDR3 length: 12 residues. CDR1 and CDR2 from the germline V gene are SEHNR and FQNEAQ (reference sequence). Germline trimming cut 5 bases from V and 7 bases from J; bases unmatched to any gene: 4. As DNA, the CDR3 is TGTGCCAGCAGCGGGACAGACTATGAAGCTTTCTTT. Its protein is CASSGTDYEAFF.

With regard to this clonotype: The germline gene is not matched at one end of the junction; a read error may be the cause. This rearrangement joins TRBV28 to TRBJ1-1; tentatively, D is TRBD1 (5 bases). The germline gives CDR1 MDHEN, CDR2 SYDVKM. The CDR3 extends over 14 amino acids. The CDR3 loop reads CASRPTGLNTEASF. The CDR3 nucleotides read TGTGCCAGCAGACCCACAGGACTGAACACTGAAGCTTCCTTT.

This clonotype has more than one count but fewer than ten. V gene TRBV3-1 combines with J gene TRBJ1-1; D unresolved. The germline V gene encodes CDR1 LGHDT and CDR2 YNNKEL (reference sequence). CDR3 length: 13 amino acids. V lost 4 bases and J lost 1, with 7 bases in between. The chain's CDR3 is CASSLKRNTEAFF. Here the CDR3 DNA reads TGTGCCAGCAGCCTAAAGCGGAACACTGAAGCTTTCTTT.

This clonotype was found a few times. This chain connects TRBV10-2 to TRBJ2-7; 10 bases line up with TRBD1. This CDR3 comprises 12 residues. In germline, CDR1 is WSHSY, CDR2 SAAADI. The V gene end was trimmed by 6 bases and the J gene end by 6 bases; junction bases not matched to a gene: 2. This CDR3 is CASSWTGGEQYF. Here the CDR3 DNA reads TGCGCCAGCAGCTGGACAGGGGGCGAGCAGTACTTC.

This clonotype was recorded a few times. The chain combines TRBV7-9 with TRBJ1-5, with a possible D match to TRBD1 (6 bases). Per germline, CDR1 SEHNR and CDR2 FQNEAQ (reference sequence). Trimming removed 5 bases at V and 5 bases at J, with 19 bases between. This CDR3 spans 16 amino acids. The CDR3 spells CASSPRGDISDQPQHF. CDR3 sequence (DNA): TGTGCCAGCAGCCCCCGGGGGGACATAAGCGATCAGCCCCAGCATTTT.

This clonotype has a count of ten or more. The chain links TRBV2 to TRBJ2-1; 13 bases map to TRBD2. Germline V gene lookup returns CDR1 SNHLY and CDR2 FYNNEI. The CDR3 spans 12 residues. The V and J ends lost 8 bases and 12 bases, in that order; junction bases with no gene match: 4. CDR3 loop: CASRTSGRVQFF. CDR3 bases: TGTGCCAGCCGGACTAGCGGGAGAGTGCAGTTCTTC.

The V and J genes are TRBV6-5 and TRBJ1-2; no reliable D call. Germline V lookup: CDR1 MNHEY, CDR2 SVGAGI. Trimming left V 3 bases short and J 5 bases short, with 16 bases between. CDR3 length: 15 amino acids. CDR3 coding DNA: TGTGCCAGCAGTTATGGGATGATGGATGGGTATGGCTACACCTTC. As protein: CASSYGMMDGYGYTF.

The chain links TRBV7-3 to TRBJ2-7, with D uncertain. The length of the CDR3 is 13 residues. Germline V gives CDR1 SGHTA, CDR2 FQGTGA. Trimming took off 4 bases at V and 8 bases at J, with 15 bases between the two ends. CDR3 sequence: CASSSPPRGKQYF. The CDR3 bases are TGTGCCAGCAGCTCCCCACCTAGAGGCAAGCAGTACTTC.

The V call is TRBV28, the J call TRBJ1-1, with 9 bases that match TRBD1. This CDR3 is built from 11 residues. With V trimmed by 6 bases and J by 10 bases, 3 bases remained unmatched. CDR1 and CDR2 from the germline V gene are MDHEN and SYDVKM. CDR3 in DNA: TGTGCCAGCAGACTGGACAGGGGAGCTTTCTTT. It yields the protein CASRLDRGAFF.

This clonotype has a handful of counts. This sequence joins TRBV30 and TRBJ1-4, with TRBD1 as a possible D gene (5 bases). Trimming removed 1 base from V and 3 bases from J, with 12 bases in between. Germline V lookup: CDR1 GTSNPN, CDR2 SVGIG (reference sequence). The CDR3 spans 15 residues. CDR3 in amino acids: CAWSELDKANEKLFF. The CDR3 nucleotides are TGTGCCTGGAGTGAGCTGGACAAAGCTAATGAAAAACTGTTTTTT.

V usage is TRBV7-9 and J usage is TRBJ2-7; D might be TRBD2 (5 bases). The CDR3 totals 12 residues. V was cut by 1 base and J by 6 bases, with 7 bases left in between. Germline-derived CDR1 and CDR2 are SEHNR and FQNEAQ (reference sequence). The CDR3 sequence: CASSLEGGEQYV. DNA for the CDR3: TGTGCCAGCAGCTTAGAAGGAGGCGAGCAGTACGTC.